Sequencing of this TCR beta chain was carried out in a study of human thymus T cells. CDR1 and CDR2 from the germline V gene are SGDLS and YYNGEE. The CDR3 loop spans 15 amino acids. V lost 0 bases, J lost 5 bases, and 12 bases lay in between. This table comes from immunoSEQ multiplex PCR, and its TCRdb copy is limited to in-frame clones, with some not included. The sample gives about 46,000 clones, about 95% of which show up once; around 0.2% is in the top ten. The TCR was taken from a girl less than two years old with a congenital heart defect but otherwise immunologically healthy. Sample: blood. This chain uses TRBV9 with TRBJ2-1; D is perhaps TRBD1 (7 bases). The CDR3 bases are TGTGCCAGCAGCGTAGGCCAGGGGGGCGACAATGAGCAGTTCTTC. Protein sequence: CASSVGQGGDNEQFF. Variable domain in full (rest from reference TRBV9 and TRBJ2-1): DSGVTQTPKHLITATGQRVTLRCSPRSGDLSVYWYQQSLDQGLQFLIQYYNGEERAKGNILERFSAQQFPDLHSELNLSSLELGDSALYFCASSVGQGGDNEQFFGPGTRLTVL.